This section outlines one T cell receptor beta chain sequence together with its context. This clone was seen once. There is no known antigen for this receptor. The input lacks base qualities; no much larger clone sits a single base away. The data were obtained in a study of early stage breast cancer tumors (dated by TCRdb to 2017 to 2019). Describing the broader study: Of the approximately 15 invasive breast tumors, 12 to 13 were found to be estrogen receptor-positive, progesterone receptor-positive and HER2-negative. A total of roughly 2.5 million templates, representing about 1.1 million unique clonotypes, were detected across all samples. Of the approximately twelve ER+/PR+/HER2- tumors, eight were classified as invasive ductal carcinomas and four as invasive lobular carcinomas. The average read coverage per sample was around 9.1-fold.

Trimming takes 5 bases off V and 2 bases off J; junction bases not matched to a gene: 17. The germline V gene yields SGHNT for CDR1 and YENEEA for CDR2. Counted from cysteine to phenylalanine, this CDR3 has 18 amino acids. Just the 54-base CDR3 DNA is kept, in frame starting at base 1. Findings and caveats that apply to the study as a whole: The small cohort size prevented analysis by tumor subtype. Repertoires from blood resembled normal breast more closely than tumor, and using blood as a reference for each tissue separated tumor from normal in most of the 16 patients. Bulk genomic DNA sequencing of unsorted cells missed chain pairing and functional markers such as CD4, CD8 and FOXP3. Enriched TCRB sequences shared across patients were found to be mostly commonly generated sequences that were unlikely to play an important role in the tumor microenvironment. Tumors showed about 2.3-fold higher T cell density and higher clonality than adjacent normal breast tissue.

About 18-50 mg of tumor tissue was diced, and more than 2.5 ug of DNA was typically obtained. The study profiled bulk TCR beta-chain repertoires in matched peripheral blood, tumor and adjacent normal breast tissue taken from approximately 15 patients with early-stage breast cancer. After resection, tumor tissue identified by eye was cut out and put into prechilled RNAlater. A TissueLyser II was used to homogenize diced tumor tissue (roughly 17-50 mg) in RLTplus buffer containing beta-mercaptoethanol and antifoaming agent. The Qiagen AllPrep DNA/RNA Mini kit was used for genomic DNA extraction. Two independent genomic DNA replicates were amplified for each sample, with approximately 0.5 ug used for blood and approximately 1.5 ug for tumor or normal breast. Following the manufacturer's instructions, the ImmunoSeq Intro kit was used to carry out TCRB sequencing on genomic DNA. Multiplex PCR ran roughly 30 cycles with proprietary primers and spike-in control sequences for absolute quantification. An 87-bp fragment spanning the CDR3 and flanking V and J genes was sequenced with single-end 150-bp reads. Seven samples, each with two replicates, were multiplexed per lane of an Illumina MiSeq using version 3.0 chemistry. On the study's bioinformatics: Raw data were processed by the vendor's proprietary pipeline, with both replicates merged into one result per sample. Clonotypes were defined as productive rearrangements sharing the V-gene family, CDR3 amino acid sequence and J-gene segment. To compute clonality, the normalized Shannon entropy (Pielou evenness) of TCRB abundances was subtracted from 1. T cell density was estimated by dividing total templates by the number of input cells inferred from the DNA input amount. Total repertoire diversity and clonality were estimated with Recon using default parameters. Clonotypes with over 0.1% abundance in tumor and at least 32-fold higher abundance in tumor than in normal breast were defined as tumor-enriched. This immuneACCESS table, as held by TCRdb, lists in-frame sequences with V and J called but not all clones. Of the missing ones, under half trace to an unresolved V gene in checked studies; the others have no known cause. V and J calls and clone size come straight from that table; D and trimming were deduced from the DNA. This sample is represented by about 31,000 clones; roughly 80% of them were singletons. Of the sample, around 10% falls within the top ten clones.

Sequences were obtained from breast tumor tissue. The TCR sequence derives from a person in their twenties or thirties with breast cancer. In this chain, TRBV11-3 is recombined with TRBJ1-1; 7 bases in the junction line up with TRBD1. The sequence in DNA is TGTGCCAGCAGCGTAGGTTTTTACAGGGGCAAAAGAAACACTGAAGCTTTCTTT. Its amino acids are CASSVGFYRGKRNTEAFF.